The rows below give T cell receptor beta chains drawn from one sample of a study of blood T cell repertoires in COVID-19. The method was immunoSEQ multiplex PCR; TCRdb's version includes in-frame clones alone and lacks a portion of them. The sample records some 200,000 clones, 70% to 90% being singletons. Specimen: peripheral blood. These receptors all come from a man aged 55 to 70 with active or convalescent COVID-19. CDR3s include the opening cysteine and the closing phenylalanine or tryptophan. The order of the fields is D gene, V gene, J gene, clone size, CDR3 DNA, CDR3 protein. The D gene is left open where the match is weak. Some rows mark clone size as missing; the rest say once, few, many or name a class of expanded clone.

D: TRBD1; V: TRBV5-1; J: TRBJ1-2; size: .; DNA: TGCGCCAGCAGCTGGGGCACAGGGGATGGTGGCTATGGCTACACCTTC; CDR3: CASSWGTGDGGYGYTF
D: .; V: TRBV7-9; J: TRBJ1-2; size: .; DNA: TGTGCCAGCAGCTTATCCGACAGCCTAAACTATGGCTACACCTTC; CDR3: CASSLSDSLNYGYTF
D: TRBD2; V: TRBV5-5; J: TRBJ2-2; size: once; DNA: TGTGCCAGCAGCTCCGCCCCGCGGGGGAGACGGGAGCTGTTTTTT; CDR3: CASSSAPRGRRELFF
D: TRBD2; V: TRBV11-2; J: TRBJ2-3; size: .; DNA: TGTGCCAGCAGCTTTCTGCGACCGGGGGGGGCCACAGATACGCAGTATTTT; CDR3: CASSFLRPGGATDTQYF
D: TRBD2; V: TRBV6-5; J: TRBJ2-5; size: .; DNA: TGTGCCAGCGGCGTAGGGCGGGGGGAAGAGACCCAGTACTTC; CDR3: CASGVGRGEETQYF
D: TRBD1; V: TRBV18; J: TRBJ2-7; size: .; DNA: TGTGCCAGCTCACCACAGGAGAAAGGGACAGCATTTTACTTC; CDR3: CASSPQEKGTAFYF
D: TRBD1; V: TRBV7-9; J: TRBJ1-1; size: .; DNA: TGTGCCAGCAGCACAGGGGGAACTGAAGCTTTCTTT; CDR3: CASSTGGTEAFF
D: .; V: TRBV13; J: TRBJ2-7; size: .; DNA: TGTGCCAGCAGCTTAGGTAGCGGACGTAGCTCCTACGAGCAGTACTTC; CDR3: CASSLGSGRSSYEQYF
D: .; V: TRBV5-1; J: TRBJ2-5; size: .; DNA: TGCGCCAGCAGCTTGGCCAGGACAGAAGAGACCCAGTACTTC; CDR3: CASSLARTEETQYF
D: .; V: TRBV5-1; J: TRBJ1-4; size: few; DNA: TGCGCCAGCAGCCCAGCGACAGGCGGAGCAACTAATGAAAAACTGTTTTTT; CDR3: CASSPATGGATNEKLFF
D: TRBD1; V: TRBV19; J: TRBJ2-6; size: .; DNA: TGTGCCAGTAGTCCGGGACAGGGATTCTCTGGGGCCAACGTCCTGACTTTC; CDR3: CASSPGQGFSGANVLTF
D: .; V: TRBV7-9; J: TRBJ2-1; size: .; DNA: TGTGCCAGCAGCTTATCCCACTACAATGAGCAGTTCTTC; CDR3: CASSLSHYNEQFF
D: .; V: TRBV19; J: TRBJ2-7; size: .; DNA: TGTGCCAGTACCCCAGGGATCGGGGGACACGAGCAGTACTTC; CDR3: CASTPGIGGHEQYF
D: .; V: TRBV24-1; J: TRBJ2-2; size: once; DNA: TGTGCCACCAGTGCCCTAACGAACTCAGGGGAGCTGTTTTTT; CDR3: CATSALTNSGELFF
D: TRBD2; V: TRBV10-3; J: TRBJ2-3; size: .; DNA: TGTGCCATCAGGGGACTAGCGGGGGAGGGAGGCACAGATACGCAGTATTTT; CDR3: CAIRGLAGEGGTDTQYF
D: .; V: TRBV14; J: TRBJ1-3; size: .; DNA: TGTGCCAGCAGCCAAAGGGGGACTGGAAACACCATATATTTT; CDR3: CASSQRGTGNTIYF
D: TRBD1; V: TRBV12-5; J: TRBJ1-5; size: .; DNA: TGTGCTAGTGGTTTTGGGGACAGGGGTGCTATCAATAAGCCCCAGCATTTT; CDR3: CASGFGDRGAINKPQHF
D: .; V: TRBV14; J: TRBJ2-2; size: .; DNA: TGTGCCAGCAGCCAAGTGGGCCTGAACACCGGGGAGCTGTTTTTT; CDR3: CASSQVGLNTGELFF
D: .; V: TRBV5-1; J: TRBJ2-7; size: .; DNA: TGCGCCAGCAGCACCCAATCGCACGGGGAGCAGTACTTC; CDR3: CASSTQSHGEQYF
D: .; V: TRBV18; J: TRBJ1-3; size: .; DNA: TGTGCCAGCTCAACGAGGGACAACAGGGATTCGACTGGAAACACCATATATTTT; CDR3: CASSTRDNRDSTGNTIYF
D: TRBD1; V: TRBV6-5; J: TRBJ1-6; size: .; DNA: TGTGCCAGCAGAGAGAGGACAGGGGGCTATTCACCCCTCCACTTT; CDR3: CASRERTGGYSPLHF
D: .; V: TRBV15; J: TRBJ1-1; size: .; DNA: TGTGCCACCAGCGCCCGAACTACAGGGCGGAAGGAAGCTTTCTTT; CDR3: CATSARTTGRKEAFF
D: .; V: TRBV25-1; J: TRBJ2-2; size: .; DNA: TGTGCCAGCGAGGAGGTCAGATCGAACACCGGGGAGCTGTTTTTT; CDR3: CASEEVRSNTGELFF
D: .; V: TRBV11-3; J: TRBJ2-3; size: .; DNA: TGTGCCAGCAGCTTATGGGGGGGGCTGACAGATACGCAGTATTTT; CDR3: CASSLWGGLTDTQYF
D: TRBD2; V: TRBV3-1/TRBV3-2; J: TRBJ2-5; size: .; DNA: TGTGCCAGCAGCCAATTAGGCGGGGGGGCCGGAGAGACCCAGTACTTC; CDR3: CASSQLGGGAGETQYF
D: .; V: TRBV3-1/TRBV3-2; J: TRBJ2-1; size: .; DNA: TGTGCCAGCAGCCTTCGACAGTCCCTCGGGTCCTACAATGAGCAGTTCTTC; CDR3: CASSLRQSLGSYNEQFF
D: TRBD1; V: TRBV7-3; J: TRBJ1-1; size: .; DNA: TGTGCCAGCAGCTTAGACTCCTCCTCGGCAGGGGGGAACACTGAAGCTTTCTTT; CDR3: CASSLDSSSAGGNTEAFF
D: .; V: TRBV4-1; J: TRBJ1-6; size: .; DNA: TGCGCCAGCAGCCAAGGGACGAAACAGGAAGGGCCCCTCCACTTT; CDR3: CASSQGTKQEGPLHF
D: .; V: TRBV6-1; J: TRBJ2-4; size: .; DNA: TGTGCCAGCAGTGAAGGGGCCAGGGCGGGGAACATTCAGTACTTC; CDR3: CASSEGARAGNIQYF
D: TRBD2; V: TRBV2; J: TRBJ2-5; size: few; DNA: TGTGCCAGCGGCGGGAGGGGTAGCGGGCAAGAGACCCAGTACTTC; CDR3: CASGGRGSGQETQYF
D: TRBD1; V: TRBV30; J: TRBJ2-2; size: .; DNA: TGTGCCTGGAGAGGGGACAGATACACCGGGGAGCTGTTTTTT; CDR3: CAWRGDRYTGELFF
D: .; V: TRBV12-3/TRBV12-4; J: TRBJ1-5; size: .; DNA: TGTGCCAGCAGTTTCTCCTCAGGCACCCAGCATTTT; CDR3: CASSFSSGTQHF
D: TRBD1; V: TRBV3-1/TRBV3-2; J: TRBJ1-1; size: .; DNA: TGTGCCAGCAGCCCATACAGGGGGCTGGGGAACACTGAAGCTTTCTTT; CDR3: CASSPYRGLGNTEAFF
D: .; V: TRBV2; J: TRBJ2-7; size: .; DNA: TGTGCCAGCAGGGTCAGTGGCGAGCAGTACTTC; CDR3: CASRVSGEQYF
D: .; V: TRBV7-2; J: TRBJ1-3; size: .; DNA: TGTGCCAGCAGCGCGAGACCGGGATCCGGAAACACCATATATTTT; CDR3: CASSARPGSGNTIYF
D: .; V: TRBV10-3; J: TRBJ1-1; size: .; DNA: TGTGCCATCAGTGAGGGGAGGCCGAACACTGAAGCTTTCTTT; CDR3: CAISEGRPNTEAFF
D: TRBD1; V: TRBV7-9; J: TRBJ1-2; size: .; DNA: TGTGCCAGCAGCTTGGGGACAGGGGTCTATGGCTACACCTTC; CDR3: CASSLGTGVYGYTF
D: .; V: TRBV24-1; J: TRBJ2-1; size: once; DNA: TGTGCCACCAGTGATTCTGGGAGGCAGGGTGAGCAGTTCTTC; CDR3: CATSDSGRQGEQFF
D: .; V: TRBV5-1; J: TRBJ2-7; size: .; DNA: TGCGCCAGCAGGCCGGGGGTGTGGACTTCCTACGAGCAGTACTTC; CDR3: CASRPGVWTSYEQYF
D: TRBD1; V: TRBV2; J: TRBJ2-7; size: few; DNA: TGTGCCAGTCGTAACAGGGGGCGGGAGCAGTACTTC; CDR3: CASRNRGREQYF
D: TRBD2; V: TRBV3-1/TRBV3-2; J: TRBJ2-1; size: .; DNA: TGTGCCAGCAGCCAAGACACCACCGGGACTAACAATGAGCAGTTCTTC; CDR3: CASSQDTTGTNNEQFF
D: .; V: TRBV25-1; J: TRBJ1-2; size: .; DNA: TGTGCCAGCAGTGCAGGGCTCGGCTACACCTTC; CDR3: CASSAGLGYTF
D: TRBD1; V: TRBV19; J: TRBJ1-6; size: .; DNA: TGTGCCAGTAGTGCTGGACAGGGTAATTCACCCCTCCACTTT; CDR3: CASSAGQGNSPLHF
D: TRBD1; V: TRBV7-2; J: TRBJ1-6; size: once; DNA: TGTGCCAGCAGCTCCATACAAACTAGGGGGCGTTTGAGTTCACCCCTCCACTTT; CDR3: CASSSIQTRGRLSSPLHF
D: TRBD1; V: TRBV11-2; J: TRBJ2-3; size: .; DNA: TGTGCCAGCAGCCGGGACAGGGAGGGCACAGATACGCAGTATTTT; CDR3: CASSRDREGTDTQYF
D: .; V: TRBV6-5; J: TRBJ1-4; size: .; DNA: TGTGCCAGCAGCCTACAGGGTTTTGATGAAAAACTGTTTTTT; CDR3: CASSLQGFDEKLFF
D: TRBD2; V: TRBV3-1/TRBV3-2; J: TRBJ2-2; size: .; DNA: TGTGCCAGCAGCCAACAGTCTGGCGGGGGGGCCCTTAGTTCCGGGGAGCTGTTTTTT; CDR3: CASSQQSGGGALSSGELFF
D: TRBD2; V: TRBV2; J: TRBJ2-2; size: .; DNA: TGTGCCAGCAGTGACGGGACTAGCGGGGGGACCGGGGAGCTGTTTTTT; CDR3: CASSDGTSGGTGELFF
D: TRBD1; V: TRBV5-1; J: TRBJ1-2; size: .; DNA: TGCGCCAGCAGCTTGGGAGGACAGGCATACTATGGCTACACCTTC; CDR3: CASSLGGQAYYGYTF
D: .; V: TRBV19; J: TRBJ2-2; size: .; DNA: TGTGCCAGTAAAGGGGCTAGGGGTTCCGGGGAGCTGTTTTTT; CDR3: CASKGARGSGELFF
D: .; V: TRBV6-5; J: TRBJ2-1; size: .; DNA: TGTGCCAGCAGAGACGACTTCGTCGACAATGAGCAGTTCTTC; CDR3: CASRDDFVDNEQFF
D: .; V: TRBV27; J: TRBJ1-1; size: .; DNA: TGTGCCAGCAGTTTTACTTCCGGGACATCTGGTCCAAAAACTGAAGCTTTCTTT; CDR3: CASSFTSGTSGPKTEAFF
D: TRBD1; V: TRBV5-4; J: TRBJ1-2; size: .; DNA: TGTGCCAGCAGCCGCGGACAGGGGGCCGGGGGGTATGGCTACACCTTC; CDR3: CASSRGQGAGGYGYTF
D: .; V: TRBV5-1; J: TRBJ2-5; size: .; DNA: TGCGCCAGCAGGGGGGGGCCGGGAGAGACCCAGTACTTC; CDR3: CASRGGPGETQYF
D: .; V: TRBV6-5; J: TRBJ1-5; size: .; DNA: TGTGCCAGCAGAAGGGATAGAACGGGGGGTGGACCCCAGCATTTT; CDR3: CASRRDRTGGGPQHF
D: .; V: TRBV5-4; J: TRBJ2-7; size: once; DNA: TGTGCCAGCAGCTTGGGCGGGAACCCGGGGGAGCAGTACTTC; CDR3: CASSLGGNPGEQYF
D: TRBD2; V: TRBV19; J: TRBJ2-1; size: once; DNA: TGTGCCAGTTCCATAACTAGCGGACCTGAGCAGTTCTTC; CDR3: CASSITSGPEQFF
D: TRBD2; V: TRBV7-3; J: TRBJ2-1; size: .; DNA: TGTGCCAGCAGCCTTAGCGGGGGGGCTTACAATGAGCAGTTCTTC; CDR3: CASSLSGGAYNEQFF
D: TRBD1; V: TRBV2; J: TRBJ1-1; size: once; DNA: TGTGCCAGCAGTGTACAGGGGGCAGGTGAAGCTTTCTTT; CDR3: CASSVQGAGEAFF
D: .; V: TRBV11-2; J: TRBJ2-7; size: .; DNA: TGTGCCAGCAGCTTAGGAGTCAGGGCACACGAGCAGTACTTC; CDR3: CASSLGVRAHEQYF